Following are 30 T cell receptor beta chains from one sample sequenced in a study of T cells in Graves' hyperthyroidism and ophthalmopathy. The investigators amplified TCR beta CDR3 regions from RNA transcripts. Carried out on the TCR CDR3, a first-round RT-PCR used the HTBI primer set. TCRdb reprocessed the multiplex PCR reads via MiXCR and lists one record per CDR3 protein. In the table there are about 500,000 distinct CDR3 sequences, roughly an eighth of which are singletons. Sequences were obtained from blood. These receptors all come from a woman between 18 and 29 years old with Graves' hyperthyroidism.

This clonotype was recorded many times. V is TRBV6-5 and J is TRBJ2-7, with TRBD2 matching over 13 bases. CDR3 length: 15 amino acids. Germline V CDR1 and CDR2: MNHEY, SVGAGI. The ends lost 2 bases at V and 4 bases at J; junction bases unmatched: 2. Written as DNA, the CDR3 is TGTGCCAGCAGTTACCGACTAGCGGGAGGTTACGAGCAGTACTTC. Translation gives CASSYRLAGGYEQYF.

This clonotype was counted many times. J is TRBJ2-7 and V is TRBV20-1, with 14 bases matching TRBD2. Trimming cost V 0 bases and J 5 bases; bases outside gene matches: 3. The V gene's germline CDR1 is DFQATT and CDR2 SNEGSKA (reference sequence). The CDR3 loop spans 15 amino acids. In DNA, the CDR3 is TGCAGTGCTAGAGATGAGGGACTAGCGGGGGACGAGCAGTACTTC. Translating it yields CSARDEGLAGDEQYF.

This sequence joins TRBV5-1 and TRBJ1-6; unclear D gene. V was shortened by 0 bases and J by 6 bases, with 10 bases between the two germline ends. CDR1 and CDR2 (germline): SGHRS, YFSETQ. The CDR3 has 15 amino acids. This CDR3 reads CASSLGGQSNSPLHF. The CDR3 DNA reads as TGCGCCAGCAGCTTGGGGGGTCAGTCTAATTCACCCCTCCACTTT.

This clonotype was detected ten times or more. Written as DNA, the CDR3 is TGTGCCAGCAGGGGGCAGGGGAAGGCCGGGGAGCTGTTTTTT. Amino acids: CASRGQGKAGELFF. This sequence joins TRBV27 and TRBJ2-2; D is perhaps TRBD1 (6 bases). Trimming stripped 6 bases from V and 6 bases from J, with 14 bases between. The CDR3 extends over 14 amino acids. Germline CDR1 is MNHEY and CDR2 is SMNVEV (reference sequence).

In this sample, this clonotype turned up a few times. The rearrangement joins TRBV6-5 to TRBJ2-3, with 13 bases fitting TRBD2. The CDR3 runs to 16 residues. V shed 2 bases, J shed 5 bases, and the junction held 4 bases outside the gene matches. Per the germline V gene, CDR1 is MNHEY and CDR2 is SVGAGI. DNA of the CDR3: TGTGCCAGCAGTTACCGACTAGCGGGAGGAAGAGATACGCAGTATTTT. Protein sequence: CASSYRLAGGRDTQYF.

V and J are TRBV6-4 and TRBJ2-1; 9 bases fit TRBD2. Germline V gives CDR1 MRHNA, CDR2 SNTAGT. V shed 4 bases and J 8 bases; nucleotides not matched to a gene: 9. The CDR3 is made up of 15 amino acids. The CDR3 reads CASSALAGGIYEQFF. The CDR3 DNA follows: TGTGCCAGCAGTGCCCTTGCGGGAGGGATTTATGAGCAGTTCTTC.

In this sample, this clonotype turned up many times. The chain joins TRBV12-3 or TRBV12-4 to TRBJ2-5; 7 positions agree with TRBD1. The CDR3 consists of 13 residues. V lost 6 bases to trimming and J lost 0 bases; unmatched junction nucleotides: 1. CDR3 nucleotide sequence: TGTGCCAGCAGGGGACAGTACCAAGAGACCCAGTACTTC. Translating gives CASRGQYQETQYF.

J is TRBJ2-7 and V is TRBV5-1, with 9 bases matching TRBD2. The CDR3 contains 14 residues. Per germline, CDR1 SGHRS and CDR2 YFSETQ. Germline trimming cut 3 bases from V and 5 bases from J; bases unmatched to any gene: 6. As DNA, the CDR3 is TGCGCCAGCAGCTCGGCTAGCGGGATCCACGAGCAGTACGTC. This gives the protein CASSSASGIHEQYV.

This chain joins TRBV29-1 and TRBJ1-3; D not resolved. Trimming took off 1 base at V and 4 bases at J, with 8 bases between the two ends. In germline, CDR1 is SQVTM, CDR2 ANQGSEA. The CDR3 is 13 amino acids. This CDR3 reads CSVEGGGGNTIYF. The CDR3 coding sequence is TGCAGCGTTGAAGGGGGAGGCGGAAACACCATATATTTT.

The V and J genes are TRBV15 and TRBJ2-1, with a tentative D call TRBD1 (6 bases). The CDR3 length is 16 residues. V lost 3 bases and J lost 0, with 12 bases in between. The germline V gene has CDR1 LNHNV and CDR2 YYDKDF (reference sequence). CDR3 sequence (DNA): TGTGCCACCAGCAGCAGGGGACAAAGCTCCTACAATGAGCAGTTCTTC. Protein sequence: CATSSRGQSSYNEQFF.

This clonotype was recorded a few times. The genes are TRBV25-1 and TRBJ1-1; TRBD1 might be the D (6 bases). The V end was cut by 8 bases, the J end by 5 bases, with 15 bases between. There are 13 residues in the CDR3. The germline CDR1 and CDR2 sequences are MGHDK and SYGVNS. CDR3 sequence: CASQTGIETEAFF. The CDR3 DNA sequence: TGTGCCAGCCAAACAGGGATAGAGACTGAAGCTTTCTTT.

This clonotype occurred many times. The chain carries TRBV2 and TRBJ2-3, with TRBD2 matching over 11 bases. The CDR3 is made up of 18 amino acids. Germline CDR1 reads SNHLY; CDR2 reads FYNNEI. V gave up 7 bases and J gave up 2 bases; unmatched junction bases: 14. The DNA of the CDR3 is TGTGCCAGCAAATGGCTAGCGGGAGGATCATCCATCACAGATACGCAGTATTTT. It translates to CASKWLAGGSSITDTQYF.

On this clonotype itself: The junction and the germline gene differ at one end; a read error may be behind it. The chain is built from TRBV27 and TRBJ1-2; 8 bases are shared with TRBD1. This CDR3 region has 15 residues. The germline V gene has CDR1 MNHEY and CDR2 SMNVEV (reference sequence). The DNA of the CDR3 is TGTACCAGCAGTTTTGAGGCACAGGGGGGTAGCGGCTACACCTTC. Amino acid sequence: CTSSFEAQGGSGYTF.

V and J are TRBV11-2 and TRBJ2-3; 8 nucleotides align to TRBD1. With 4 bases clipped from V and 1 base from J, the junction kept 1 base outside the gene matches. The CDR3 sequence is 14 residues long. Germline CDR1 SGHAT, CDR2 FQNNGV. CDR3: CASSWDRRTDTQYF. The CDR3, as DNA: TGTGCCAGCAGCTGGGACAGGCGCACAGATACGCAGTATTTT.

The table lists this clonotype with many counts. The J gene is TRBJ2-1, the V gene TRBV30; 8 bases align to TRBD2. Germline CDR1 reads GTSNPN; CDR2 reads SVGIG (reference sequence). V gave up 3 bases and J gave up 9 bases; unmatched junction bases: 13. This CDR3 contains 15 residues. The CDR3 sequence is CAWSAVAGWVGEQFF. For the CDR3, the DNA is TGTGCCTGGAGCGCGGTAGCGGGATGGGTTGGTGAGCAGTTCTTC.

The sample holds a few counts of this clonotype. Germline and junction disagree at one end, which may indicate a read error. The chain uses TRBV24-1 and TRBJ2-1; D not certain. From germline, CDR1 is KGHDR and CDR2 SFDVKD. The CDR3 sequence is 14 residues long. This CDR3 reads CATSDLPQNNGQFF. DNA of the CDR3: TGTGCCACCAGTGATTTGCCTCAGAACAATGGGCAGTTCTTC.

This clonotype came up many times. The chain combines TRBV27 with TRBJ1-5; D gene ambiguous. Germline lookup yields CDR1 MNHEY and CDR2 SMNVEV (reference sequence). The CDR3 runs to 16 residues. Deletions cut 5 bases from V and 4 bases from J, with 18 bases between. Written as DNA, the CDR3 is TGTGCCAGCAGTCCCATCATATCCCGCTCTAATCAGCCCCAGCATTTT. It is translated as CASSPIISRSNQPQHF.

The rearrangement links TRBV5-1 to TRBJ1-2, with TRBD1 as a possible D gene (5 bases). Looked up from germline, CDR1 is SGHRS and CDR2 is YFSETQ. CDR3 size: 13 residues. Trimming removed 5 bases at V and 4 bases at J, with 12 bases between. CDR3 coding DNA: TGCGCCAGCAGTGCGGGGGAAGGCTATGGCTACACCTTC. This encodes CASSAGEGYGYTF.

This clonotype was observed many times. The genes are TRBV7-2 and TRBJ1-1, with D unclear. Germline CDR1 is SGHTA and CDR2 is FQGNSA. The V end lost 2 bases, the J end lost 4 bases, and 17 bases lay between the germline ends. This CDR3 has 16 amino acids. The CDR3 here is CASSLISGVVGTEAFF. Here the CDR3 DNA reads TGTGCCAGCAGCTTAATATCTGGAGTTGTCGGCACTGAAGCTTTCTTT.

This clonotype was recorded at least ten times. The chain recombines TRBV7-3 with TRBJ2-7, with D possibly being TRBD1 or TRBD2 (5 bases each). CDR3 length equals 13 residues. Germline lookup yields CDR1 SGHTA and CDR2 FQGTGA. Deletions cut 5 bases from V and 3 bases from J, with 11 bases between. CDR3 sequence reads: CASSPGRLYEQYV. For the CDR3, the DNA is TGTGCCAGCAGCCCGGGACGGCTCTACGAGCAGTACGTC.

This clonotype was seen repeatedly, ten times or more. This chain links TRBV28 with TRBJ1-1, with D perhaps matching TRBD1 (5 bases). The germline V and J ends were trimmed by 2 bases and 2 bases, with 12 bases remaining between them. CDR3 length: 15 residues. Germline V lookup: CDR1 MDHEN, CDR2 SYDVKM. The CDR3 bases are TGTGCCAGCAGTTTACCCGGGGCGCGTAACACTGAAGCTTTCTTT. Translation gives CASSLPGARNTEAFF.

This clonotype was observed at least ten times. The DNA for the CDR3 is TGCAGCGTTGAAGATCGTGGCTACACCTTC. It encodes CSVEDRGYTF. This chain links TRBV29-1 with TRBJ1-2; D is unresolved. The length of the CDR3 is 10 residues. V lost 0 bases to trimming and J lost 7 bases, with 3 bases between them. Per the germline V gene, CDR1 is SQVTM and CDR2 is ANQGSEA.

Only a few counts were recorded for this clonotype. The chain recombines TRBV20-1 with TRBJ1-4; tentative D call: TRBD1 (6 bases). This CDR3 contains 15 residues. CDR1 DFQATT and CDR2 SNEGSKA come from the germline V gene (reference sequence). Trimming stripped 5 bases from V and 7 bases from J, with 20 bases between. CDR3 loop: CSARRTGPGVEKLFF. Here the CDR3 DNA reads TGCAGTGCTCGAAGAACGGGCCCAGGGGTTGAAAAACTGTTTTTT.

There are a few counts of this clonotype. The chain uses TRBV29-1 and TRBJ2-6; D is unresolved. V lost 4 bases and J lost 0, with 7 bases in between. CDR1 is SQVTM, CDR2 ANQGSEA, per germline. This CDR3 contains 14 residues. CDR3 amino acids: CSVVSVSGANVLTF. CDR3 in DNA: TGCAGCGTTGTCAGTGTCTCTGGGGCCAACGTCCTGACTTTC. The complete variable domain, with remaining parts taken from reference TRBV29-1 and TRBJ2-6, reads SAVISQKPSRDICQRGTSLTIQCQVDSQVTMMFWYRQQPGQSLTLIATANQGSEATYESGFVIDKFPISRPNLTFSTLTVSNMSPEDSSIYLCSVVSVSGANVLTFGAGSRLTVL.

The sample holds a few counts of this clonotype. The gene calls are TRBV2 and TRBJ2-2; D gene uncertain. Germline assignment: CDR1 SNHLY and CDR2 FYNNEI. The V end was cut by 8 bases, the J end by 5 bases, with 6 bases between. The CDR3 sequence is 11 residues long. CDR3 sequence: CASHETGELFF. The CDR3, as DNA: TGTGCCAGCCATGAAACCGGGGAGCTGTTTTTT.

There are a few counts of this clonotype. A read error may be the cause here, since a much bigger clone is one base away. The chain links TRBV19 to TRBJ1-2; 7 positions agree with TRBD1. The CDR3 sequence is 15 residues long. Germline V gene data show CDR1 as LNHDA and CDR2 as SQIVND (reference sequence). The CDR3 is CASRKDRAPRYDYTF. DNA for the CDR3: TGTGCCAGTAGGAAAGACAGGGCCCCTCGGTATGACTACACCTTC.

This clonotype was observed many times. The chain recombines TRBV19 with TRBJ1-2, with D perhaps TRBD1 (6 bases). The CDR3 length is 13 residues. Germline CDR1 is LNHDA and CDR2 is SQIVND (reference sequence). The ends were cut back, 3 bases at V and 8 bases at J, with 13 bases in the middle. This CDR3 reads CASSISRGGGYTF. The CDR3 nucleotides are TGTGCCAGTAGTATCTCCAGGGGAGGAGGCTACACCTTC.

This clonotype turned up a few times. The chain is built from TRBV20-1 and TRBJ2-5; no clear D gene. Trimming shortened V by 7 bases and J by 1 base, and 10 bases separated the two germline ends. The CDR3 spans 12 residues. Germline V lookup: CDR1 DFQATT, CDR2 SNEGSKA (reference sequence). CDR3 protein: CSGLHRQETQYF. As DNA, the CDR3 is TGCAGTGGCCTACACCGCCAAGAGACCCAGTACTTC.

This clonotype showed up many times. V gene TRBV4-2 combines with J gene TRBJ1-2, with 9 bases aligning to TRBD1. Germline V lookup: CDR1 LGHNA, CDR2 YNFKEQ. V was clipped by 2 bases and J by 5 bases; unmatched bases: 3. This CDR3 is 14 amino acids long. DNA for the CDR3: TGTGCCAGCAGCCAAAGGACAGGGGAATATGGCTACACCTTC. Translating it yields CASSQRTGEYGYTF.

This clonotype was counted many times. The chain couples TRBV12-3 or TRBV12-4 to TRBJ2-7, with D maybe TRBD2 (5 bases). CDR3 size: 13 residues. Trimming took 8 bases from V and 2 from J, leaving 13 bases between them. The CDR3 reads CASGTRYPYEQYF. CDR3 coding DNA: TGTGCCAGCGGTACTAGATATCCCTACGAGCAGTACTTC.